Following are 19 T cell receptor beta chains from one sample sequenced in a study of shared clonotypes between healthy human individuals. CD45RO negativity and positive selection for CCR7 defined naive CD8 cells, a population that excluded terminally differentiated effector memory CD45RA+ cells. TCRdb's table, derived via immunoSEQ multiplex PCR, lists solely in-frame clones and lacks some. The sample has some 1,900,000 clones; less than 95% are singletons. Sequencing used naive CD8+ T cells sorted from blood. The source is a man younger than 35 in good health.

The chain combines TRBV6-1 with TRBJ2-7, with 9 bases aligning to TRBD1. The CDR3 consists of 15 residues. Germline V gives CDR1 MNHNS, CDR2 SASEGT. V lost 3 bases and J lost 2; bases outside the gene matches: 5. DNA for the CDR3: TGTGCCAGCAGTGATTCGACAGGGGGGACCTACGAGCAGTACTTC. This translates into CASSDSTGGTYEQYF.

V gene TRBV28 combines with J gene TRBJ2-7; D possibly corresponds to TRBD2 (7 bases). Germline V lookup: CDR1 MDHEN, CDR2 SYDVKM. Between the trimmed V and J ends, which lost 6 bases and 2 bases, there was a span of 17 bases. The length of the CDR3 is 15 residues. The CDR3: CASSSGVGGAYEQYF. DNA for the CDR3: TGTGCCAGCAGCTCAGGGGTAGGGGGGGCCTACGAGCAGTACTTC.

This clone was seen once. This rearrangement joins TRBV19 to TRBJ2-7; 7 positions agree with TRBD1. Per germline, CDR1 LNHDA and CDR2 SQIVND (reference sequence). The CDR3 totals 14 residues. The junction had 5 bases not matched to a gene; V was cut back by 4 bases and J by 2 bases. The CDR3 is CASSSRGTAYEQYF. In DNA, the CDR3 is TGTGCCAGTAGTAGCAGGGGGACGGCCTACGAGCAGTACTTC.

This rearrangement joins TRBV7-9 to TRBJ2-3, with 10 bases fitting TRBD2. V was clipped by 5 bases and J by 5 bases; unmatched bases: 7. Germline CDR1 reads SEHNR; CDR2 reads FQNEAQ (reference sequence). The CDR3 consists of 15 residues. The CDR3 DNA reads TGTGCCAGCAGCCGCCCTGGACTAGCGGAAGATACGCAGTATTTT. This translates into CASSRPGLAEDTQYF.

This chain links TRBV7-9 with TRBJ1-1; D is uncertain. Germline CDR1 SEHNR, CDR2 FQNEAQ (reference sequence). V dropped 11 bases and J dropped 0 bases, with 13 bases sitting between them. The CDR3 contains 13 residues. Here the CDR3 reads CAPSSNMNTEAFF. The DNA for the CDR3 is TGTGCCCCCTCTAGCAACATGAACACTGAAGCTTTCTTT.

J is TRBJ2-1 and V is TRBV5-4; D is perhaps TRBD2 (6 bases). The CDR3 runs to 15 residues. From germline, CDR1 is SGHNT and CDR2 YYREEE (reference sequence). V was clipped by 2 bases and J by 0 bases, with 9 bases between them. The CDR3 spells CASSFSGSSYNEQFF. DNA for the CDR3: TGTGCCAGCAGCTTTAGCGGAAGCTCCTACAATGAGCAGTTCTTC.

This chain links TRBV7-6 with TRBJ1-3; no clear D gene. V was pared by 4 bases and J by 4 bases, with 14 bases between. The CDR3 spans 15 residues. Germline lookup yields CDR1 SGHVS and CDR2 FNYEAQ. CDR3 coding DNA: TGTGCCAGCAGCTCGGCGTCCGGGTCCGGAAACACCATATATTTT. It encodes CASSSASGSGNTIYF.

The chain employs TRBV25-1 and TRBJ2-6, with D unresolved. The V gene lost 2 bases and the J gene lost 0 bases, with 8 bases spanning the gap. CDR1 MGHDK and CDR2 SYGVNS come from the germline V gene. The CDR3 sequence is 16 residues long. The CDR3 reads CASSESLSSGANVLTF. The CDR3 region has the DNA TGTGCCAGCAGTGAAAGCCTGAGCTCTGGGGCCAACGTCCTGACTTTC.

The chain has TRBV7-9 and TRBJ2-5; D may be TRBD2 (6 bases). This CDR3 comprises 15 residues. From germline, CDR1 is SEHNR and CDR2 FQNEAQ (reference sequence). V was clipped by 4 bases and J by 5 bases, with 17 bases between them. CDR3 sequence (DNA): TGTGCCAGCAGCTCATTAGCGGAGCCGGGGGAGACCCAGTACTTC. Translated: CASSSLAEPGETQYF.

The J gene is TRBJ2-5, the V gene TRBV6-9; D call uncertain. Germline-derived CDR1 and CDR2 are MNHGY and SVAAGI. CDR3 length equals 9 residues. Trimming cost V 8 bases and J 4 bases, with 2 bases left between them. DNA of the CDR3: TGTGCCAGCGGAGAGACCCAGTACTTC. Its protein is CASGETQYF.

CDR3 amino acids: CASSLLGGVNEQFF. CDR3 coding DNA: TGTGCCAGCAGCCTCCTAGGGGGGGTCAATGAGCAGTTCTTC. V gene TRBV7-2 combines with J gene TRBJ2-1; D possibly corresponds to TRBD2 (7 bases). Germline V gene lookup returns CDR1 SGHTA and CDR2 FQGNSA. The CDR3 length is 14 residues. Trimming pared 5 bases from V and 6 bases from J, leaving 14 bases between.

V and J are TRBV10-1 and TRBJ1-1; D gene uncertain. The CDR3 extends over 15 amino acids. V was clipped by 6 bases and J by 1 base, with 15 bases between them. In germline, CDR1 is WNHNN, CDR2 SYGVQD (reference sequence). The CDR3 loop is CASRERPAENTEAFF. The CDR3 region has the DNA TGCGCCAGCAGAGAACGCCCCGCAGAGAACACTGAAGCTTTCTTT.

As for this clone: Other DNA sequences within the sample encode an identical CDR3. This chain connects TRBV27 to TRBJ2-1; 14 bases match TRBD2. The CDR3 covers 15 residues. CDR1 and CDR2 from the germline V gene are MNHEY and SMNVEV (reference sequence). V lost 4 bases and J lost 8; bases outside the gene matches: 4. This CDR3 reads CASSSGTSGRDEQFF. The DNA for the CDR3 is TGTGCCAGCAGTTCCGGGACTAGCGGGAGAGATGAGCAGTTCTTC.

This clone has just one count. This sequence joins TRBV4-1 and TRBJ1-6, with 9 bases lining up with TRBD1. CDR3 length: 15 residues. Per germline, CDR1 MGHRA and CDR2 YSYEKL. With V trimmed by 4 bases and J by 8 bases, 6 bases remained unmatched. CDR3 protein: CASSPRDRVDSPLHF. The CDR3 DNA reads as TGCGCCAGCAGCCCCCGGGACAGGGTCGATTCACCCCTCCACTTT.

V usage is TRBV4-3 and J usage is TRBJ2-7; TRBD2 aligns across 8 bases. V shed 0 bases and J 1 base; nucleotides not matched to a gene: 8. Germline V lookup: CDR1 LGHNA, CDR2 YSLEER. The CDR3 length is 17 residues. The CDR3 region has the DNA TGCGCCAGCAGCCAAGAGGTTACTAGCGGATGGTCCTACGAGCAGTACTTC. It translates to CASSQEVTSGWSYEQYF.

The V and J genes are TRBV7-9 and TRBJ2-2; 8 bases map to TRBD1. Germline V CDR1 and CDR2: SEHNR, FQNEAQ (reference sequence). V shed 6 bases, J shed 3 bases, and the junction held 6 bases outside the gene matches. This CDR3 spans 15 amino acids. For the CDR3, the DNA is TGTGCCAGCAGAAGACAGGGGACCTACACCGGGGAGCTGTTTTTT. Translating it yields CASRRQGTYTGELFF.

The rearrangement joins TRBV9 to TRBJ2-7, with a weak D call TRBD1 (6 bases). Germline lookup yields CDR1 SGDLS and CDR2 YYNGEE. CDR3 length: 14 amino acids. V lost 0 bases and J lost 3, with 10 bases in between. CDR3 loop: CASSVGSGVYEQYF. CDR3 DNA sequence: TGTGCCAGCAGCGTAGGTTCAGGGGTCTACGAGCAGTACTTC.

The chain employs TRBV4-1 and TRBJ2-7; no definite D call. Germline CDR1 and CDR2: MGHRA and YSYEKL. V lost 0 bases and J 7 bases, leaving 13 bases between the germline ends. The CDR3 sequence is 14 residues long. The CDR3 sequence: CASSQDGPLGEQYF. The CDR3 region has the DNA TGCGCCAGCAGCCAAGATGGACCTCTGGGTGAGCAGTACTTC.

The CDR3 nucleotides are TGTGCCAGCAGCCAACCTGGGGACCAACTATTCTCCTACGAGCAGTACTTC. Protein: CASSQPGDQLFSYEQYF. The chain joins TRBV7-9 to TRBJ2-7; D assignment may be TRBD1 or TRBD2 (5 bases each). V was cut by 5 bases and J by 0 bases, with 20 bases left in between. This CDR3 comprises 17 residues. Germline-derived CDR1 and CDR2 are SEHNR and FQNEAQ (reference sequence).